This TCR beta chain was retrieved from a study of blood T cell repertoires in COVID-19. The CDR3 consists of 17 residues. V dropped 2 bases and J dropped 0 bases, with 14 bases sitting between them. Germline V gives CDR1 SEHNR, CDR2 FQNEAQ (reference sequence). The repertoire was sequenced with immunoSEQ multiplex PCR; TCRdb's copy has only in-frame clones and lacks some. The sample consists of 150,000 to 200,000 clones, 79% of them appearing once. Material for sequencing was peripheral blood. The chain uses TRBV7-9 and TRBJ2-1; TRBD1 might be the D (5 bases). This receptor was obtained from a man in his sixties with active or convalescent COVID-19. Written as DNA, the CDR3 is TGTGCCAGCAGCTTATGGGGCCGAAGGGGCTCCTACAATGAGCAGTTCTTC. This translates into CASSLWGRRGSYNEQFF.